A selection of T cell receptor beta chains follows, all from one sample in a study of identical twins. TCRdb ran MiXCR on the 5' RACE reads and lists one entry per CDR3 protein. This sample yields fewer than 250,000 distinct CDR3 sequences, of which 15% are seen a single time; 35% to 45% belongs to the top ten. These sequences were also reported in another study, on T cells expressing NK-cell markers.

Specimen: CD8+ T cells sorted from blood. These receptor sequences come from a woman between 18 and 29 years old in good health. CDR3s include the opening cysteine and the closing phenylalanine or tryptophan. The D gene is left open where the match is weak. Expanded clones are given a class, and other clones once, few, many or no size at all.

DNA | CDR3 | J | size | D | V
TGTGCCTGGAGTGTTTGGGGGCGAGGCGAGCAGTTCTTC | CAWSVWGRGEQFF | TRBJ2-1 | . | . | TRBV30
TGTGCCAGCAGGCCGTCCGGAGGAACAGCCTACGAGCAGTACTTC | CASRPSGGTAYEQYF | TRBJ2-7 | many | . | TRBV12-3/TRBV12-4
TGTGCCAGCAAACTACAGATTTCCGCGATTTACGAGCAGTACTTC | CASKLQISAIYEQYF | TRBJ2-7 | many | . | TRBV12-3/TRBV12-4
TGTGCCAGCAGCCCGGGACCGATTATCGGCTACACCTTC | CASSPGPIIGYTF | TRBJ1-2 | few | . | TRBV12-3/TRBV12-4
TGTGCCAGCAGCCTCCTCGGGGGGGCCTACGAGCAGTACTTC | CASSLLGGAYEQYF | TRBJ2-7 | few | TRBD2 | TRBV7-9
TGTGCCAGCAGCTCATGGGACAACCCTCGGGAGCAGTACTTC | CASSSWDNPREQYF | TRBJ2-7 | few | . | TRBV7-9
TGCAGTGCAACCGCGACGTCTGACTACGAGCAGTACTTC | CSATATSDYEQYF | TRBJ2-7 | many | . | TRBV20-1
TGCGCCAGCAGCCCCGGGACTGGGGCTCCTCGTTCCCAACAAGAGACCCAGTACTTC | CASSPGTGAPRSQQETQYF | TRBJ2-5 | . | . | TRBV5-1
TGTGCCAGCAGCCCCGTGTTCAGGAGGTACGAGCAGTACTTC | CASSPVFRRYEQYF | TRBJ2-7 | few | . | TRBV27
TGTGCCAGCAAGAGCAGGGCCCTCGACGAGCAGTACTTC | CASKSRALDEQYF | TRBJ2-7 | . | . | TRBV27
TGCGCCAGCAGCTTGGGACAGGTCGGCATTGAAGCTTTCTTT | CASSLGQVGIEAFF | TRBJ1-1 | . | . | TRBV5-1
TGTGCCAGCATCAAAAAGGGACAGCAAGAGACCCAGTACTTC | CASIKKGQQETQYF | TRBJ2-5 | few | TRBD1 | TRBV27
TGCGCCAGCCGACCTCTCTGGGTCGATGAGCAGTTCTTC | CASRPLWVDEQFF | TRBJ2-1 | few | . | TRBV10-2
TGTGCCAGCAGCCCTACAGGGACTGAAGCTTTCTTT | CASSPTGTEAFF | TRBJ1-1 | few | . | TRBV3-1
TGTGCCACCAGCGGGACAGGGGCCCTCACCGGGGAGCTGTTTTTT | CATSGTGALTGELFF | TRBJ2-2 | . | TRBD1 | TRBV15
TGTGCCAGCAGCTTATTCGCAGATACGCAGTATTTT | CASSLFADTQYF | TRBJ2-3 | . | . | TRBV7-9
TGTGCCACCAGCGCCACGGGACAGAAGAACACTGAAGCTTTCTTT | CATSATGQKNTEAFF | TRBJ1-1 | . | TRBD1 | TRBV15
TGTGCCAGCAGTTCGAGTCCCGGTGGTGAGACCCAGTACTTC | CASSSSPGGETQYF | TRBJ2-5 | few | . | TRBV25-1
TGTGCCAGCAGTTTCGGGAATTCGAATGGCTACACCTTC | CASSFGNSNGYTF | TRBJ1-2 | . | . | TRBV12-3/TRBV12-4
TGCAGCGTTGAGGGTGGGGCTCCGGAGAGCTCCTACGAGCAGTACTTC | CSVEGGAPESSYEQYF | TRBJ2-7 | . | . | TRBV29-1
TGTGCCAGCAGTTACTCCGGGCAGCCCCTGAACACTGAAGCTTTCTTT | CASSYSGQPLNTEAFF | TRBJ1-1 | . | . | TRBV6-5
TGCAGCGTTGAAATGGACAGGCCGTACGAGCAGTACTTC | CSVEMDRPYEQYF | TRBJ2-7 | few | TRBD1 | TRBV29-1
TGTGCCAGCAGTTACCAAGGACTCGATAATACGCAGTATTTT | CASSYQGLDNTQYF | TRBJ2-3 | . | . | TRBV6-5
TGTGCCTGGACGCGAGGACAGAGATACAATGAGCAGTTCTTC | CAWTRGQRYNEQFF | TRBJ2-1 | many | . | TRBV30
TGTGCCAGCTCAGGGCCGACGGGGACCTACAATGAGCAGTTCTTC | CASSGPTGTYNEQFF | TRBJ2-1 | . | . | TRBV18
TGTGCCAGCAGCGTAGTAGCGGGAGGACAGGGCGGGGAGCTGTTTTTT | CASSVVAGGQGGELFF | TRBJ2-2 | few | TRBD2 | TRBV9
TGCAGCGTTAAGACAGGGGGTTCACCCTACGAGCAGTACTTC | CSVKTGGSPYEQYF | TRBJ2-7 | few | TRBD1 | TRBV29-1
TGTGCCAGCACATCAGGGGACACAGATACGCAGTATTTT | CASTSGDTDTQYF | TRBJ2-3 | few | . | TRBV6-1
TGCGCCAGCAGGGTGGGATCGGGGAGTACCTACGAGCAGTACTTC | CASRVGSGSTYEQYF | TRBJ2-7 | once | . | TRBV5-1
TGTGCCATCAGTGAGGACGTTAGCAATCAGCCCCAGCATTTT | CAISEDVSNQPQHF | TRBJ1-5 | few | . | TRBV10-3
TGTGCCAGCAGCCCGTTAGAGAATGAGCAGTTCTTC | CASSPLENEQFF | TRBJ2-1 | few | . | TRBV2
TGCGCCAGCAGTCCTCGGGACAGGGGGGCAACTAATGAAAAACTGTTTTTT | CASSPRDRGATNEKLFF | TRBJ1-4 | few | TRBD1 | TRBV4-1
TGTGCCACGGGGGGGCTACGAGAGCAGTACTTC | CATGGLREQYF | TRBJ2-7 | few | TRBD2 | TRBV7-9
TGTGCCAGCAGTTTTAGCGGGGACACCTCCTACGAGCAGTACTTC | CASSFSGDTSYEQYF | TRBJ2-7 | once | TRBD2 | TRBV12-3/TRBV12-4
TGTGCCAGCAGTGTGGGCCTCCATAGCAATCAGCCCCAGCATTTT | CASSVGLHSNQPQHF | TRBJ1-5 | few | . | TRBV2
TGTGCCAGCACGGGACAGGGTATCGACGAGCAGTACTTC | CASTGQGIDEQYF | TRBJ2-7 | few | TRBD1 | TRBV6-6
TGCAGTGCTAGATATGTCACCACTGAAGCTTTCTTT | CSARYVTTEAFF | TRBJ1-1 | . | . | TRBV20-1
TGCAGCGTTGAAGATACCGGATCTCCCTACGAGCAGTACTTC | CSVEDTGSPYEQYF | TRBJ2-7 | few | . | TRBV29-1
TGTGCCACCATCTTCAAGGCCTCTGGGGCCAACGTCCTGACTTTC | CATIFKASGANVLTF | TRBJ2-6 | . | . | TRBV6-1
TGTGCCAGCAGCTGGGGACAGGGAGGACCAGGCCAAGAGACCCAGTACTTC | CASSWGQGGPGQETQYF | TRBJ2-5 | few | TRBD1 | TRBV5-5
TGTGCCTGGAGCCGGTGGACTGAAGCTTTCTTT | CAWSRWTEAFF | TRBJ1-1 | . | . | TRBV30
TGTGCCAGCAGCCCCCAGGGACTAGTTGGCGAGCAGTACTTC | CASSPQGLVGEQYF | TRBJ2-7 | . | TRBD2 | TRBV11-2